Shown below are 5 T cell receptor beta chains from a single sample sequenced in a study of blood T cell repertoires in COVID-19. The protocol was immunoSEQ multiplex PCR, while the TCRdb copy is restricted to in-frame clones and leaves out a portion. The sample lists 90,000 to 150,000 clones, around 89% occurring once. Sequencing was carried out using peripheral blood. These receptors all come from a human donor with acute or convalescent COVID-19. The donor label of this sample is uncertain.

The chain links TRBV9 to TRBJ2-7; D gene ambiguous. Germline CDR1 reads SGDLS; CDR2 reads YYNGEE. The CDR3 covers 13 residues. Deletions cut 0 bases from V and 6 bases from J, with 10 bases between. The CDR3: CASSVDNVAEQYF. The CDR3 coding sequence is TGTGCCAGCAGCGTAGATAATGTGGCCGAGCAGTACTTC.

This chain uses TRBV5-4 with TRBJ1-3; D is perhaps TRBD1 (5 bases). Looked up from germline, CDR1 is SGHNT and CDR2 is YYREEE (reference sequence). The CDR3 consists of 14 residues. V lost 0 bases and J 4 bases, leaving 8 bases between the germline ends. This chain's CDR3 is CASSLGQPGNTIYF. CDR3 DNA sequence: TGTGCCAGCAGCTTGGGACAGCCCGGAAACACCATATATTTT. Filled out from reference TRBV5-4 and TRBJ1-3, the complete variable domain reads ETGVTQSPTHLIKTRGQQVTLRCSSQSGHNTVSWYQQALGQGPQFIFQYYREEENGRGNFPPRFSGLQFPNYSSELNVNALELDDSALYLCASSLGQPGNTIYFGEGSWLTVV.

The V and J genes are TRBV5-5 and TRBJ1-1; perhaps TRBD1 as D (5 bases). The germline V and J ends were trimmed by 0 bases and 10 bases, with 10 bases remaining between them. Germline V lookup: CDR1 SGHKS, CDR2 YYEKEE (reference sequence). The CDR3 is 12 residues long. The CDR3: CASSLEGLSAFF. CDR3 coding DNA: TGTGCCAGCAGCTTGGAGGGACTCTCAGCTTTCTTT. Combining the CDR3 with reference TRBV5-5 and TRBJ1-1 gives the whole variable domain DAGVTQSPTHLIKTRGQQVTLRCSPISGHKSVSWYQQVLGQGPQFIFQYYEKEERGRGNFPDRFSARQFPNYSSELNVNALLLGDSALYLCASSLEGLSAFFGQGTRLTVV.

The rearrangement links TRBV5-8 to TRBJ2-5; 7 nucleotides match TRBD1. This CDR3 region has 13 residues. Germline V gene sequence: CDR1 SGHTS, CDR2 YDEGEE. V was clipped by 4 bases and J by 2 bases; unmatched bases: 2. CDR3 in amino acids: CASSRDRQETQYF. In nucleotides, the CDR3 is TGTGCCAGCAGCCGGGACAGACAAGAGACCCAGTACTTC.

The chain links TRBV6-5 to TRBJ1-5, with no clear D. This CDR3 contains 13 residues. The germline CDR1 and CDR2 sequences are MNHEY and SVGAGI. Trimming stripped 2 bases from V and 4 bases from J, with 6 bases between. The CDR3 protein is CASSYTWNQPQHF. The CDR3 region has the DNA TGTGCCAGCAGTTACACATGGAATCAGCCCCAGCATTTT.